This TCR beta chain was identified in a study of T cell responses to AZD1222 COVID-19 vaccine (dated by TCRdb to about 2021). About the full investigation: AZD1222 recipients with second doses at about 4 weeks or about 12 weeks were pooled, because spike-specific TCR depth and breadth did not differ between schedules. Trial participants were enrolled into age subgroups of 18-55, 56-69 and 70-plus years, which contained 148, 28 and 57 TCR-sequenced participants, respectively. A total of over 230 trial participants underwent TCR sequencing, of whom roughly 210 had received two doses of AZD1222 and approximately 25 had received two doses of the MenACWY control vaccine. Study-wide conclusions, independent of this receptor: Vaccine-associated CD4 TCRs spanned the whole spike protein, with dominant responses in regions 160-218 and 743-854. Only five or six AZD1222 recipients were SARS-CoV-2 seropositive at baseline, limiting conclusions about previously exposed vaccinees. Because no day 14 peak-response samples were available, repertoires were characterized only after the peak T cell response. The 56-69-year group was small, and its depth increase did not reach significance, likely because of low power. Reportedly, almost half of the unique spike-specific TCRs recognized epitopes lying outside the regions that are mutated in the B.1.351 and B.1.1.7 variants. Spike-specific TCR breadth and depth rose significantly after two AZD1222 doses compared with day 0 and with MenACWY recipients. Most participants were white British and females outnumbered males, and the authors suggested that clonal diversity may have been underestimated.

The CDR3 numbers 15 residues from cysteine through phenylalanine. Only the CDR3 DNA is retained, 45 bases long and in frame from the first base. V and J are trimmed by 2 bases and 5 bases, and the gene matches miss 8 bases of the junction. The germline V gene yields MNHEY for CDR1 and SVGEGT for CDR2. What the time point label conveys for this sample: baseline before first vaccination. Vaccinee samples came from UK trials COV001 and COV002, including a single-blind randomized controlled phase 2/3 trial of AZD1222 (ChAdOx1 nCoV-19) in healthy adults. For TCRbeta chain sequencing, PBMC samples were collected from trial participants at day 0 and at day 28 after the second dose. The CDR3 regions of human TCRbeta chains were subjected to immunosequencing. As for how the authors treated the data: Repertoire TCRs were matched against a reference library of SARS-CoV-2-specific TCRs generated with the MIRA antigen-specificity platform. Breadth meant the fraction of unique TCRs that were SARS-CoV-2-associated, whereas depth meant the fraction of total T cells that were SARS-CoV-2-associated. Each spike-specific TCR was assigned to its reactive spike region and to a CD4 or CD8 class using the MIRA data. Log10-transformed breadth and depth values were compared by one-way ANOVA with Sidak's multiple comparisons tests. TCRdb holds this immuneACCESS table with in-frame rearrangements only. Some clones are missing; in checked studies, unresolved V genes explain under half, and the rest has no known cause. That table supplies the V and J calls and clone size; D and trimming were determined from the DNA. The sample has 150,000 to 200,000 clones on record, almost 95% of them singletons. About 9% of the sample is held by the ten biggest clonotypes.

In its sample, this clone was seen once. Its antigen is currently not known. No quality values exist for individual bases; no much larger clone is one base distant. The starting material was peripheral blood, obtained on day 0 of AZD1222 vaccination. This chain is built from TRBV6-2 or TRBV6-3 and TRBJ1-1; TRBD1 fits 7 bases in the junction. The TCR sequence derives from an adult in good health. The bases read TGTGCCAGCAGTTACCCCGACAGGGTGGGGACTGAAGCTTTCTTT. It codes for CASSYPDRVGTEAFF.